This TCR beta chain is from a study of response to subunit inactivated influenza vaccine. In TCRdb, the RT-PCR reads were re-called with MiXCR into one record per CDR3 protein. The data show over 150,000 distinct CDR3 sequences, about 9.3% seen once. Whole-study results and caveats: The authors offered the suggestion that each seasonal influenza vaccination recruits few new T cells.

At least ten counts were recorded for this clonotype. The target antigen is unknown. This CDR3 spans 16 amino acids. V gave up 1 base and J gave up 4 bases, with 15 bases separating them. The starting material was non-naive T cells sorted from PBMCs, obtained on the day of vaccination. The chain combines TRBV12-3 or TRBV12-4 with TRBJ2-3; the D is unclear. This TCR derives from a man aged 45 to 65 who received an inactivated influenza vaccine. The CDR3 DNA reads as TGTGCCAGCAGTTTAGTTGGTAGCCGGGCTTCAGATACGCAGTATTTT. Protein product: CASSLVGSRASDTQYF.